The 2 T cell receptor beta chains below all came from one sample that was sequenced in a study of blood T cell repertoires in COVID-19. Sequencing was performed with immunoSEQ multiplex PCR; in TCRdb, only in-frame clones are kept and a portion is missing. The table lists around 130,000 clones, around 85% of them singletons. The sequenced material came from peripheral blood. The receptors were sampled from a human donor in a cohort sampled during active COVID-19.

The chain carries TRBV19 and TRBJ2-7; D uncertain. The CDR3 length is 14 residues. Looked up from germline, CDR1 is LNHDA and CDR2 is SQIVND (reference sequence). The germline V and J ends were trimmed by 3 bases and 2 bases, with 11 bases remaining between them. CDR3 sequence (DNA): TGTGCCAGTAGTATTACTCAACCCCCCTACGAGCAGTACTTC. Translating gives CASSITQPPYEQYF.

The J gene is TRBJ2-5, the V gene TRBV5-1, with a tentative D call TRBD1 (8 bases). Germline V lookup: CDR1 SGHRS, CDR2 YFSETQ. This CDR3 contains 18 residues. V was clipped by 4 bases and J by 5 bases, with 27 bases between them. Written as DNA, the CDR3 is TGCGCCAGCAGCCCCTCGTGGGGGGGGACAGGAGCGGGTGAGACCCAGTACTTC. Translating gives CASSPSWGGTGAGETQYF.